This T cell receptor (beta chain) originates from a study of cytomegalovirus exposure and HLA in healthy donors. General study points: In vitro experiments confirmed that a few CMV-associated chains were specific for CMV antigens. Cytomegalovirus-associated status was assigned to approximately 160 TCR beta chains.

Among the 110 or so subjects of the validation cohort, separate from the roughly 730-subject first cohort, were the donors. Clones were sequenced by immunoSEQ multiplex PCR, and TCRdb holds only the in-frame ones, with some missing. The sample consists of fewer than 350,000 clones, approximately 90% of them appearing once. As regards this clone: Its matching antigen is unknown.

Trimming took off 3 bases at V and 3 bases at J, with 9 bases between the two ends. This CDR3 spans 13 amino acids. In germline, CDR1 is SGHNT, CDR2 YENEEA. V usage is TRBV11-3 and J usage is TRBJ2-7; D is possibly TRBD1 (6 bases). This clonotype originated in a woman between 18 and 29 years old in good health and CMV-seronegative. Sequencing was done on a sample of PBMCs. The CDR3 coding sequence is TGTGCCAGCAGCTTCCAGGGGAACTACGAGCAGTACTTC. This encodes CASSFQGNYEQYF. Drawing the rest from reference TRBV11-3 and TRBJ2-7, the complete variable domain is EAGVVQSPRYKIIEKKQPVAFWCNPISGHNTLYWYLQNLGQGPELLIRYENEEAVDDSQLPKDRFSAERLKGVDSTLKIQPAELGDSAVYLCASSFQGNYEQYFGPGTRLTVT.